This T cell receptor (beta chain) was sequenced during a study of Ad26.COV2.S vaccination and SARS-CoV-2 variants. General study points: It was vaccine recipients, not placebo recipients, who had the higher spike-specific TCR breadth.

Measured with immunoSEQ multiplex PCR; TCRdb has only the in-frame clones, and not every one. The table includes 440,000 or so clones, roughly 87% detected once. Treatment specified: some 20 received Ad26.COV2.S at low or high dose, single or two shots; roughly 5 received placebo; per-sample allocation not given. The investigators took samples on day 63 after the first vaccine or placebo injection. Ad26 vector vaccine expressed Wuhan-strain SARS-CoV-2 spike. On this clone itself: The target antigen is unknown.

The V and J ends lost 1 base and 6 bases respectively, with 7 bases between them. CDR3 size: 14 residues. CDR1 LNHNV and CDR2 YYDKDF come from the germline V gene (reference sequence). The sample was peripheral blood, taken in a trial of Ad26.COV2.S vaccine versus placebo. The TCR was taken from a person between 18 and 65 years old who received the Ad26.COV2.S COVID-19 vaccine or a placebo. V and J are TRBV15 and TRBJ1-6, with unresolved D. CDR3 bases: TGTGCCACCAGCAGAGGAGGCAGTAATTCACCCCTCCACTTT. Protein sequence: CATSRGGSNSPLHF.